This TCR beta chain was identified during a study of blood T cell repertoires in COVID-19. Study as a whole: T cells, B-cell-depleted T cells, or PBMCs supplied cDNA or gDNA.

Participants, roughly 18 to 90 years old, spanned 25 or so US areas. Donors were grouped by their self-reported clinical history. In the original processing: By means of reference gene primer amplification, nucleated cell counts were estimated. Some clones are missing from TCRdb's copy, which holds only in-frame ones; the method was immunoSEQ multiplex PCR. V and J calls and clone size are those listed in that table; D and trimming were worked out from the DNA. The table includes some 310,000 clones, just under 90% detected once. The CDR3 totals 13 residues. CDR1 KGHSH and CDR2 LQKENI come from the germline V gene. The ends were cut back, 5 bases at V and 0 bases at J, with 7 bases in the middle.

The chain carries TRBV18 and TRBJ1-2; no firm D call. Sequencing was carried out using PBMCs or T cells enriched from blood (not recorded which). The origin of this receptor is a woman under 40 who had recovered from COVID-19. The CDR3 DNA is TGTGCCAGCTCAACAACATCTAACTATGGCTACACCTTC. It codes for CASSTTSNYGYTF.